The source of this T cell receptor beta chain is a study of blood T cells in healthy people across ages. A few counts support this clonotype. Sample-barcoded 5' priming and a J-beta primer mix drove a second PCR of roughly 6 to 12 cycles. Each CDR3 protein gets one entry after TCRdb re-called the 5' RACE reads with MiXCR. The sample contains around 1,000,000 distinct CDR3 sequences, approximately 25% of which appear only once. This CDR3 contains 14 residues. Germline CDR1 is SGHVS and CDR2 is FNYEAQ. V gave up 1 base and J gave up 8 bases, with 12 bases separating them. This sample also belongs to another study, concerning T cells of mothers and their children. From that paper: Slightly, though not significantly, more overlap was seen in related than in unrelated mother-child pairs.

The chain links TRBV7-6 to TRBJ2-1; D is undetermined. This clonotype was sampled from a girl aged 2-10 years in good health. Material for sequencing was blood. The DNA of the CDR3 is TGTGCCAGCAGCTTAGTAGTCGGCGGCGATGAGCAGTTCTTC. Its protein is CASSLVVGGDEQFF.